Detailed here is one T cell receptor (beta chain). Study processing details: By means of reference gene primer amplification, nucleated cell counts were estimated. The table came from immunoSEQ multiplex PCR; TCRdb's copy has only in-frame clones and leaves some out. V, J and clone size reflect that table, while D and trimming were determined from the DNA. The repertoire holds roughly 130,000 clones, with roughly 89% as singletons. This entry comes from a study of blood T cell repertoires in COVID-19. Overall study context: The origin of the acute and convalescent COVID-19 samples was the United States, Italy and Spain.

Patients from Seattle were sampled longitudinally, starting during active infection. The origin of this receptor is a man younger than 40 with COVID-19, enrolled during active disease. The material sequenced was peripheral blood.

In nucleotides, the CDR3 is TGTGCCAGTAGTGCAACGGGACAGAACACTGAAGCTTTCTTT. It is translated as CASSATGQNTEAFF. This chain links TRBV19 with TRBJ1-1, with D possibly TRBD1 on 6 matching bases. The ends were cut back, 5 bases at V and 1 base at J, with 11 bases in the middle. This CDR3 comprises 14 residues. The germline gives CDR1 LNHDA, CDR2 SQIVND (reference sequence).